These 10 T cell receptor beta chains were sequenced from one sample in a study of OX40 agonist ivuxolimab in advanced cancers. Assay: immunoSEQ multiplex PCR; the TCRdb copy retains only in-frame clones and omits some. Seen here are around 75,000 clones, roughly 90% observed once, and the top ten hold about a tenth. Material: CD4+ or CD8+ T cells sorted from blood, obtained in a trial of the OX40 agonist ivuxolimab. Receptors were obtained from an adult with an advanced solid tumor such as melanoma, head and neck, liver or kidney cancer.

In nucleotides, the CDR3 is TGTGCCAGCAGCCCTCTGACTAGCGGGGGTAGCACAGATACGCAGTATTTT. Amino acids: CASSPLTSGGSTDTQYF. The chain recombines TRBV14 with TRBJ2-3; 12 bases agree with TRBD2. This CDR3 has 17 amino acids. The germline CDR1 and CDR2 sequences are SGHDN and FVKESK. Losses at the gene ends were 4 bases for V and 0 bases for J; bases not matched to a gene: 5.

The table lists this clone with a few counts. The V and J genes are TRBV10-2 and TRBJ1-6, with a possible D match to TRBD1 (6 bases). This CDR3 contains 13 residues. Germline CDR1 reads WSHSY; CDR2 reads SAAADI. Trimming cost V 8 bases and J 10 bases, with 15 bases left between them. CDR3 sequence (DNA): TGCGCCAGCCTTCAGGGGCTCGGCTCACCCCTCCACTTT. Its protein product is CASLQGLGSPLHF.

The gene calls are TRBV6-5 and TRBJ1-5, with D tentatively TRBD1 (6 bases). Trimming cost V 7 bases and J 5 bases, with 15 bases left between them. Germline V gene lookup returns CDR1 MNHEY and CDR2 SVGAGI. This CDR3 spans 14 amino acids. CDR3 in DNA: TGTGCCAGCAATGTCAGGGGAAGAGATCAGCCCCAGCATTTT. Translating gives CASNVRGRDQPQHF.

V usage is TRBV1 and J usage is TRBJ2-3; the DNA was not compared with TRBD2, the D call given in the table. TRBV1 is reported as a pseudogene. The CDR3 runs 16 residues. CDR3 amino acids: CTSSQDSRRSTDTQYF. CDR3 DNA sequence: TGCACCAGCAGCCAAGATTCTAGGAGGAGCACAGATACGCAGTATTTT.

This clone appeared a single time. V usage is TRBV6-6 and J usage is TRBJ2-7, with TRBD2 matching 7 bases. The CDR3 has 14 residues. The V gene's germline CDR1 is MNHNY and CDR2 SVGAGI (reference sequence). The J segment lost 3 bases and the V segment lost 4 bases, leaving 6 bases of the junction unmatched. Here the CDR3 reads CASSFSGRNYEQYF. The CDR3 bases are TGTGCCAGCAGTTTTAGCGGGCGCAACTACGAGCAGTACTTC.

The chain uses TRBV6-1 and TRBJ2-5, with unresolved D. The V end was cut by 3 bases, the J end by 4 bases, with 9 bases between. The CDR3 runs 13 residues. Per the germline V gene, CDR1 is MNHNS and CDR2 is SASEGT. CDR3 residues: CASSDSEIETQYF. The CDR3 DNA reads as TGTGCCAGCAGTGACTCCGAGATAGAGACCCAGTACTTC.

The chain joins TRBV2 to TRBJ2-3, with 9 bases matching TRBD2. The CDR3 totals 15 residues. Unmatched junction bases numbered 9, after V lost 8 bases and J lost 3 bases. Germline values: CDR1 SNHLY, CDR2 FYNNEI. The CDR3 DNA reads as TGTGCCAGCTCGATAGCGGGAGTACGAACAGATACGCAGTATTTT. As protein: CASSIAGVRTDTQYF.

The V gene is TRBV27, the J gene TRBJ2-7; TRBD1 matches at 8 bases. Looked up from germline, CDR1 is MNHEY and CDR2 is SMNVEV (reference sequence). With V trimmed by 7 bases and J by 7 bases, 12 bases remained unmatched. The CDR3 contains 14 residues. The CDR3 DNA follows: TGTGCCAGCAACCCTGGACAGGGAGCGAAAGAGCAGTACTTC. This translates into CASNPGQGAKEQYF.

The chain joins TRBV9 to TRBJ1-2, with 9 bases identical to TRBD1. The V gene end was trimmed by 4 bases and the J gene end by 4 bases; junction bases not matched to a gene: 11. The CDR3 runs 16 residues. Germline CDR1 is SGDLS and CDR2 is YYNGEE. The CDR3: CASSLIGQGLAYGYTF. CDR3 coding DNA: TGTGCCAGCAGCTTAATCGGACAGGGGCTCGCCTATGGCTACACCTTC.

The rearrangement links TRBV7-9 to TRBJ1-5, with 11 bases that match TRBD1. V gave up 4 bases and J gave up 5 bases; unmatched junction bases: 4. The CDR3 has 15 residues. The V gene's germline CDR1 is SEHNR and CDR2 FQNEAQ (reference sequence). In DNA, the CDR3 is TGTGCCAGCAGCTCGGGACAGGGGGTTGATCAGCCCCAGCATTTT. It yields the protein CASSSGQGVDQPQHF.